The rows below give T cell receptor beta chains drawn from one sample of a study of Ad26.COV2.S vaccination and SARS-CoV-2 variants. Data came from immunoSEQ multiplex PCR; TCRdb stores just in-frame clones and leaves some out. The table has about 390,000 clones, more than 85% seen once. Here the sequenced sample was peripheral blood, taken in a trial of Ad26.COV2.S vaccine versus placebo. These receptors were taken from a person aged 18-65 years who received the Ad26.COV2.S COVID-19 vaccine or a placebo. CDR3s include the opening cysteine and the closing phenylalanine or tryptophan. The D gene is left open where the match is weak. Rows give clone size only sometimes, using once, few, many, or a class for an expanded clone.

j_gene	v_gene	d_gene	abundance	CDR3nt	CDR3aa
TRBJ1-2	TRBV6-5	-	-	TGTGCCAGCAGTTCGACAGAAAACTACGATGGCTACACCTTC	CASSSTENYDGYTF
TRBJ2-3	TRBV28	TRBD2	-	TGTGCCATCTCACCGGGACTAGCGGGGGGGAAAGATACGCAGTATTTT	CAISPGLAGGKDTQYF
TRBJ2-1	TRBV29-1	-	-	TGCAGCGCAGGACAAGTTTACAATGAGCAGTTCTTC	CSAGQVYNEQFF
TRBJ1-2	TRBV5-8	-	-	TGTGCCAGCAGCCAAGGGACGGCCAAAACGTACTATGGCTACACCTTC	CASSQGTAKTYYGYTF
TRBJ2-7	TRBV5-1	-	-	TGCGCCAGCAGCACCGGGGCCTCATCCTACGAGCAGTACTTC	CASSTGASSYEQYF
TRBJ1-1	TRBV5-1	-	-	TGCGCCAGCAGCTTGGATGGCAGGCCGGAGATGAACACTGAAGCTTTCTTT	CASSLDGRPEMNTEAFF
TRBJ1-5	TRBV19	-	-	TGTGCCAGTAGTCCCGACAGGAACAATCAGCCCCAGCATTTT	CASSPDRNNQPQHF
TRBJ1-1	TRBV7-9	-	-	TGTGCCAGCAGCCCAGGGTTTAGGAACACTGAAGCTTTCTTT	CASSPGFRNTEAFF
TRBJ1-4	TRBV5-5	-	-	TGTGCCAGCAGCACCGGACAGACGCTAACTAATGAAAAACTGTTTTTT	CASSTGQTLTNEKLFF
TRBJ1-5	TRBV27	-	-	TGTGCCAGCAGTCGCCTGGGGGTCGACAATCAGCCCCAGCATTTT	CASSRLGVDNQPQHF
TRBJ1-2	TRBV10-1	-	-	TGCGCCAGCAGTGAGTCCGTCGAGCTCGTGGATGGCTACACCTTC	CASSESVELVDGYTF
TRBJ2-2	TRBV3-1/TRBV3-2	TRBD2	-	TGTGCCAGCAGCCAATGGGCTAGCGGCACCGGGGAGCTGTTTTTT	CASSQWASGTGELFF
TRBJ2-7	TRBV11-2	TRBD2	-	TGTGCCAGCAGCGGCACTAGCGGGTATTGGTACGAGCAGTACTTC	CASSGTSGYWYEQYF
TRBJ1-3	TRBV15	-	-	TGTGCCACCAGCAGAGATATAGGGGCCCTCTCTGGAAACACCATATATTTT	CATSRDIGALSGNTIYF
TRBJ2-5	TRBV4-2	-	-	TGTGCCAGCAGCCAAGATGGACTCCACGAGACCCAGTACTTC	CASSQDGLHETQYF
TRBJ1-6	TRBV19	-	-	TGTGCCAGTAGTACCCGGGACCAAGGACCCCTCCACTTT	CASSTRDQGPLHF
TRBJ1-2	TRBV7-8	-	-	TGTGCCAGCAGCTGGTCTCGCGGTGATGGCTACACCTTC	CASSWSRGDGYTF
TRBJ2-7	TRBV27	-	-	TGTGCCAGTGCCGCCGGGACCTGGGCTGACGAGCAGTACTTC	CASAAGTWADEQYF
TRBJ2-4	TRBV4-3	-	-	TGCGCCAGCAGCCAAGATGGTCTAGCCAAAAACATTCAGTACTTC	CASSQDGLAKNIQYF
TRBJ1-2	TRBV7-6	-	few	TGTGCCAGCAGCAAAGGGGGGACGGTGAGGCCTAACTATGGCTACACCTTC	CASSKGGTVRPNYGYTF
TRBJ2-5	TRBV7-8	TRBD2	-	TGTGCCAGCAGCTTACCCTTGACTAGCGGGGGGCAGGAGACCCAGTACTTC	CASSLPLTSGGQETQYF
TRBJ2-2	TRBV23-1	TRBD2	-	TGCGCCAGCAGTCAATCCGGGACTAGCGGGGGGGCCGGTACCGGGGAGCTGTTTTTT	CASSQSGTSGGAGTGELFF